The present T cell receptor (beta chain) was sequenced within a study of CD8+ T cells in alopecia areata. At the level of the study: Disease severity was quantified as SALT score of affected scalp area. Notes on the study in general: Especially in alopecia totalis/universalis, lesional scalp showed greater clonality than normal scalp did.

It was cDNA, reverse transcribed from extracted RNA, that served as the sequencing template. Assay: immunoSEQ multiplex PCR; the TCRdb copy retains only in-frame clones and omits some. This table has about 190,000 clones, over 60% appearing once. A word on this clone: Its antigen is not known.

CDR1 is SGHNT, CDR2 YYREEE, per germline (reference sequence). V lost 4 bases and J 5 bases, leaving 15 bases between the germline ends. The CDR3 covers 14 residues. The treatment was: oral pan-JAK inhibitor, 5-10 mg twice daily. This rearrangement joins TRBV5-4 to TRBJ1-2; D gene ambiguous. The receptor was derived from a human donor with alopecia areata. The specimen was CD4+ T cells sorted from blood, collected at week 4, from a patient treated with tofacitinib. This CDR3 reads CASSPRQLSYGYTF. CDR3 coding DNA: TGTGCCAGCAGCCCCCGGCAGTTATCTTATGGCTACACCTTC.